Listed below are T cell receptor beta chains from one sample, sequenced in a study of T cell responses to AZD1222 COVID-19 vaccine. Repertoires were generated with immunoSEQ multiplex PCR, while TCRdb's copy carries only in-frame clones and drops some. The sample contains 150,000 to 200,000 clones, approximately 87% of which appear only once. The source was peripheral blood, collected on day 0 of MenACWY control vaccination. These receptors came from an adult in good health. CDR3s include the opening cysteine and the closing phenylalanine or tryptophan. Each record gives: CDR3 DNA, CDR3 protein, V gene, J gene, D gene, clone size. D genes are given only for firm matches. Where a row states a size, it is once, few, many or the class of an expanded clone; other rows omit it.

TGTGCCAGCAGCCCCCCCGGTGGCAGCGGATCACCCCTCCACTTT	CASSPPGGSGSPLHF	TRBV7-8	TRBJ1-6	-	-
TGTGCCAGCCGGGACAGGGAGAATTCACCCCTCCACTTT	CASRDRENSPLHF	TRBV2	TRBJ1-6	TRBD1	-
TGTGCCAGCAGTTCCGGACAGGGGGTAGACGAGCAGTACTTC	CASSSGQGVDEQYF	TRBV6-5	TRBJ2-7	TRBD1	-
TGTGCCAGCAGCGCGGGACAGGGGGAAAATTCACCCCTCCACTTT	CASSAGQGENSPLHF	TRBV5-4	TRBJ1-6	TRBD1	-
TGTGCCAGCAGTGCCGATGACGAAAACACCATATATTTT	CASSADDENTIYF	TRBV25-1	TRBJ1-3	-	once
TGTGCCAGCAGCCAAGTTTTCGGGACAGGGGTTGGATCACCCCTCCACTTT	CASSQVFGTGVGSPLHF	TRBV3-1/TRBV3-2	TRBJ1-6	TRBD1	few
TGTGCCAGCGGTTACGTGGGCAGTGAAGCTTTCTTT	CASGYVGSEAFF	TRBV7-2	TRBJ1-1	-	-
TGTGCCAGCAGCTGGGGACCGGCGGCAACTAATGAAAAACTGTTTTTT	CASSWGPAATNEKLFF	TRBV7-6	TRBJ1-4	-	few
TGTGCCAGTATGGCGTCGATGAACACTGAAGCTTTCTTT	CASMASMNTEAFF	TRBV19	TRBJ1-1	-	-
TGTGCCTGGAGGGGGTTTGGGACTGAAGCTTTCTTT	CAWRGFGTEAFF	TRBV30	TRBJ1-1	-	-
TGTGCCAGCTCGGAAGACAACTCTGGAAACACCATATATTTT	CASSEDNSGNTIYF	TRBV7-3	TRBJ1-3	-	medium-sized
TGTGCCAGCAGCCCGGGAGGGTTATCGTCCTACGAGCAGTACTTC	CASSPGGLSSYEQYF	TRBV5-4	TRBJ2-7	TRBD2	-
TGTGCCAGCAGTTACTTGGGGACACCCGCCGGTCAGCCCCAGCATTTT	CASSYLGTPAGQPQHF	TRBV6-2/TRBV6-3	TRBJ1-5	-	-
TGTGCCAGCAGCTTGGATGGGGGGTGGGTGCGCACAGATACGCAGTATTTT	CASSLDGGWVRTDTQYF	TRBV5-4	TRBJ2-3	-	-
TGTGCCAGCAAAACCTCGGAGGGAGTTGGTTCACCCCTCCACTTT	CASKTSEGVGSPLHF	TRBV6-5	TRBJ1-6	-	-
TGTGCCAGCAGTGAAGCTGAGGCGGATGAAGCTTTCTTT	CASSEAEADEAFF	TRBV2	TRBJ1-1	-	-
TGTGCCAGCAAGGGAGAAACTTCACCCCTCCACTTT	CASKGETSPLHF	TRBV6-6	TRBJ1-6	-	-
TGTGCCAGCAGCTTCGTTATCTTTCAGGACAGGGAAAGCTCCTACGAGCAGTACTTC	CASSFVIFQDRESSYEQYF	TRBV7-2	TRBJ2-7	TRBD1	-
TGCGCCAGCGGGACTAGCGGGAGAGGTAATGAGCAGTTCTTC	CASGTSGRGNEQFF	TRBV5-1	TRBJ2-1	TRBD2	-
TGTGCCAGCAGCCCGTGGGACTCCGACACCGGGGAGCTGTTTTTT	CASSPWDSDTGELFF	TRBV4-2	TRBJ2-2	-	-
TGCGCCAGCAGGAATACAGGGGAAGAGCAGTACTTC	CASRNTGEEQYF	TRBV5-1	TRBJ2-7	TRBD1	-
TGCGCCAGCAGCCCCTCCCCCCTGGGTGGGGAGCAGTACTTC	CASSPSPLGGEQYF	TRBV4-3	TRBJ2-7	-	-
TGTGCCAGCAGTTTATTAGGGGGTCCCTACAATGAGCAGTTCTTC	CASSLLGGPYNEQFF	TRBV28	TRBJ2-1	-	-
TGCGCCAGCAGCTTGGGAAGGGAAGCTTTCTTT	CASSLGREAFF	TRBV5-1	TRBJ1-1	-	-
TGTGCCAGCAAAATGACAGTAAGCTCTGGAAACACCATATATTTT	CASKMTVSSGNTIYF	TRBV6-5	TRBJ1-3	-	-
TGTGCCAGCGAGGTAGTGAGGGGGAATGAGCAGTTCTTC	CASEVVRGNEQFF	TRBV2	TRBJ2-1	-	-
TGTGCCAGCAGTTTACGTTGGGGGAGCGGGAGCTCCTACGAGCAGTACTTC	CASSLRWGSGSSYEQYF	TRBV28	TRBJ2-7	TRBD2	-
TGTGCCAGCAGTTTATCCTTCTCAGGGGAAGGCTACACCTTC	CASSLSFSGEGYTF	TRBV27	TRBJ1-2	-	-
TGTGCCAGCAGTGGGGCGGGATTCTCCTACGAGCAGTACTTC	CASSGAGFSYEQYF	TRBV28	TRBJ2-7	-	-
TGTGCCAGCAGTGATACAGGCTTACTGAACACTGAAGCTTTCTTT	CASSDTGLLNTEAFF	TRBV6-1	TRBJ1-1	-	-
TGTGCCAGCAGCGCCGGCGAGGGTGGAAACACCATATATTTT	CASSAGEGGNTIYF	TRBV9	TRBJ1-3	-	-
TGTGCCAGCAGTGAATCGGAGTTGACAGAGACCCAGTACTTC	CASSESELTETQYF	TRBV6-1	TRBJ2-5	-	-
TGCAGCGTTGACGGAGGCCCCTACAATGAGCAGTTCTTC	CSVDGGPYNEQFF	TRBV29-1	TRBJ2-1	-	few
TGTGCCAGCAGCTCTCGGGACACCGCAACTAATGAAAAACTGTTTTTT	CASSSRDTATNEKLFF	TRBV3-1/TRBV3-2	TRBJ1-4	-	-
TGCAGCGCCGAACCAGGGGGCACAGGGAATGAGCAGTTCTTC	CSAEPGGTGNEQFF	TRBV29-1	TRBJ2-1	TRBD1	-
TGTGCCATCAGTGCGGACAGGGGGGGGCCAAATACGCAGTATTTT	CAISADRGGPNTQYF	TRBV10-3	TRBJ2-3	TRBD1	few
TGTGCCAGCAGTCCCGGGACCGAGGAAAAACTGTTTTTT	CASSPGTEEKLFF	TRBV6-5	TRBJ1-4	-	-
TGTGCCAGCAGTTTATCCGGGCCCGGGGAGACCCAGTACTTC	CASSLSGPGETQYF	TRBV27	TRBJ2-5	-	-
TGTGCCAGCAGCCCAGACAGACAGGGGCAGTATTTT	CASSPDRQGQYF	TRBV7-2	TRBJ2-3	TRBD1	-
TGTGCCAGCAGCCCGTCGGGACAGGGGAACACTGAAGCTTTCTTT	CASSPSGQGNTEAFF	TRBV14	TRBJ1-1	TRBD1	-
TGTGCCAGCAGCGATCTGACCTCACTTCACTATGGCTACACCTTC	CASSDLTSLHYGYTF	TRBV5-4	TRBJ1-2	-	-
TGTGCCAGCAGCGAAGAGCACTCACCCCTCCACTTT	CASSEEHSPLHF	TRBV7-9	TRBJ1-6	-	-
TGCGCCAGCAGTGACCAGGGGACCGTCACCTACGAGCAGTACTTC	CASSDQGTVTYEQYF	TRBV10-1	TRBJ2-7	-	-
TGCGCCAGCAGCGAACCCAGACGACAGGGAGATGGCTACACCTTC	CASSEPRRQGDGYTF	TRBV5-1	TRBJ1-2	TRBD1	-
TGTGCCAGCAGTTACTGGCCGGGCAGCATTTATGGCTACACCTTC	CASSYWPGSIYGYTF	TRBV6-2/TRBV6-3	TRBJ1-2	-	-
TGTGCCAGTAGTGTTCTAGCGGGAGGGCCGAGCGGGGAGCTGTTTTTT	CASSVLAGGPSGELFF	TRBV19	TRBJ2-2	TRBD2	-
TGTGCCAGCAGCACCCAAACAGGGTTGGGCGAAAAACTGTTTTTT	CASSTQTGLGEKLFF	TRBV9	TRBJ1-4	-	-
TGTGCCAGCAGTGAACAGGGGAACACTGAAGCTTTCTTT	CASSEQGNTEAFF	TRBV2	TRBJ1-1	-	few
TGTGCCAGCTCACCACCCTCGGCCTACGAGCAGTACTTC	CASSPPSAYEQYF	TRBV18	TRBJ2-7	-	few
TGCGCCAGCAGCGGCGTTCTGAACACTGAAGCTTTCTTT	CASSGVLNTEAFF	TRBV5-1	TRBJ1-1	-	-
TGTGCCAGCAGCGTAGGCCCGGGCGGGGACACCATATATTTT	CASSVGPGGDTIYF	TRBV9	TRBJ1-3	-	-